These 23 T cell receptor beta chains share one sample of origin, sequenced in a study of identifying expanded T cells in peripheral blood. Sequenced by immunoSEQ multiplex PCR; TCRdb stores in-frame clones only, minus some. The data hold about 80,000 clones, with about four fifths observed a single time. The specimen sequenced was blood. The source is a person aged 18-70 years in good health.

The DNA for the CDR3 is TGTGCCAGCAGCTCCCCCATGGGACAGCCGAATGAGCAGTTCTTC. It specifies CASSSPMGQPNEQFF. The chain has TRBV7-9 and TRBJ2-1; 7 nucleotides line up with TRBD1. V shed 4 bases, J shed 7 bases, and the junction held 10 bases outside the gene matches. There are 15 residues in the CDR3. Germline V lookup: CDR1 SEHNR, CDR2 FQNEAQ (reference sequence). The full variable domain, in which reference TRBV7-9 and TRBJ2-1 provide the parts outside the CDR3, is DTGVSQNPRHKITKRGQNVTFRCDPISEHNRLYWYRQTLGQGPEFLTYFQNEAQLEKSRLLSDRFSAERPKGSFSTLEIQRTEQGDSAMYLCASSSPMGQPNEQFFGPGTRLTVL.

The chain carries TRBV5-1 and TRBJ2-1, with 16 nucleotides matching TRBD2. The CDR3 covers 18 residues. Looked up from germline, CDR1 is SGHRS and CDR2 is YFSETQ. J was trimmed by 8 bases and V by 1 base; bases with no gene match: 9. CDR3 region: CASSLHLGTSGREDEQFF. The DNA for the CDR3 is TGCGCCAGCAGCTTGCACCTCGGGACTAGCGGGAGGGAGGATGAGCAGTTCTTC.

This clone was counted once. The J gene is TRBJ2-3, the V gene TRBV10-3; TRBD2 matches 7 bases. The ends lost 2 bases at V and 2 bases at J; junction bases unmatched: 4. The CDR3 contains 15 residues. Per the germline V gene, CDR1 is ENHRY and CDR2 is SYGVKD. The CDR3 nucleotides read TGTGCCATCAGTGAGACTAGCGAATACACAGATACGCAGTATTTT. The encoded protein is CAISETSEYTDTQYF.

V usage is TRBV7-2 and J usage is TRBJ1-2; TRBD1 is a possible D gene (5 bases). V was cut by 5 bases and J by 5 bases, with 18 bases left in between. Germline loops: CDR1 SGHTA, CDR2 FQGNSA. This CDR3 has 15 residues. CDR3: CASSLQVGKDYGYTF. DNA of the CDR3: TGTGCCAGCAGCCTACAGGTGGGGAAGGATTATGGCTACACCTTC.

The chain recombines TRBV19 with TRBJ1-2; 12 nucleotides line up with TRBD1. Germline assignment: CDR1 LNHDA and CDR2 SQIVND (reference sequence). V lost 5 bases, J lost 6 bases, and 4 bases stayed unmatched. This CDR3 is built from 14 residues. CDR3 DNA sequence: TGTGCCAGTAGTCTCGGGACAGGGGGCGATGGCTACACCTTC. Translated, it gives CASSLGTGGDGYTF.

The V call is TRBV27, the J call TRBJ2-1; a weak D match, TRBD2 (6 bases). Germline V gives CDR1 MNHEY, CDR2 SMNVEV (reference sequence). Between the trimmed V and J ends, which lost 5 bases and 6 bases, there was a span of 17 bases. The CDR3 extends over 15 amino acids. The CDR3 is CASSRGLTPTNEQFF. The CDR3, as DNA: TGTGCCAGCAGTCGAGGACTAACACCGACCAATGAGCAGTTCTTC.

This clone has just one count. The rearrangement uses TRBV7-6 and TRBJ2-5, with D possibly matching TRBD1 (6 bases). CDR3 length equals 15 residues. Germline V lookup: CDR1 SGHVS, CDR2 FNYEAQ. Deletions cut 1 base from V and 4 bases from J, with 13 bases between. In DNA form, the CDR3 reads TGTGCCAGCAGCTTAGGGCAGGGGAGTGGAGAGACCCAGTACTTC. The encoded protein is CASSLGQGSGETQYF. The variable domain in full, completed from reference TRBV7-6 and TRBJ2-5, reads GAGVSQSPRYKVTKRGQDVALRCDPISGHVSLYWYRQALGQGPEFLTYFNYEAQQDKSGLPNDRFSAERPEGSISTLTIQRTEQRDSAMYRCASSLGQGSGETQYFGPGTRLLVL.

The rearrangement joins TRBV23-1 to TRBJ2-1, with D perhaps TRBD1 or TRBD2 (5 bases each). TRBV23-1 is placed among ORFs of uncertain function. The V end lost 7 bases, the J end lost 5 bases, and 18 bases lay between the germline ends. CDR3 length: 15 residues. CDR3 region: CASIQVGESHNEQFF. CDR3 bases: TGCGCCAGCATTCAGGTAGGGGAGTCCCACAATGAGCAGTTCTTC.

The table lists this clone with a few counts. The chain carries TRBV19 and TRBJ2-3, with TRBD1 matching over 9 bases. The CDR3 length is 15 residues. With 6 bases clipped from V and 1 base from J, the junction kept 5 bases outside the gene matches. Germline CDR1 and CDR2: LNHDA and SQIVND (reference sequence). CDR3 in DNA: TGTGCCAGTAGGTGGACAGGGGCCGGCACAGATACGCAGTATTTT. Encoded protein: CASRWTGAGTDTQYF.

V and J are TRBV5-6 and TRBJ2-5, with a tentative D call TRBD2 (5 bases). The germline V and J ends were trimmed by 0 bases and 2 bases, with 5 bases remaining between them. The CDR3 extends over 13 amino acids. The germline CDR1 and CDR2 sequences are SGHDT and YYEEEE. CDR3 coding DNA: TGTGCCAGCAGCTTGGGGAGGCAAGAGACCCAGTACTTC. It specifies CASSLGRQETQYF.

This clone was detected only once. This chain uses TRBV4-2 with TRBJ2-2; 7 nucleotides agree with TRBD2. This CDR3 spans 17 amino acids. J was trimmed by 5 bases and V by 0 bases; bases with no gene match: 9. Germline loops: CDR1 LGHNA, CDR2 YNFKEQ. The CDR3 region is CASSQDLTGGGTGELFF. The CDR3 nucleotides read TGTGCCAGCAGCCAAGATTTGACGGGAGGAGGGACCGGGGAGCTGTTTTTT.

The rearrangement links TRBV7-9 to TRBJ1-4; 7 nucleotides match TRBD1. The CDR3 consists of 14 residues. J was trimmed by 4 bases and V by 5 bases; bases with no gene match: 4. Germline loops: CDR1 SEHNR, CDR2 FQNEAQ (reference sequence). DNA of the CDR3: TGTGCCAGCAGCCGGACAGGTGTTAATGAAAAACTGTTTTTT. Its translation: CASSRTGVNEKLFF.

The chain links TRBV7-6 to TRBJ1-4; unclear D gene. V was cut by 5 bases and J by 5 bases, with 18 bases left in between. The CDR3 totals 16 residues. Germline V gives CDR1 SGHVS, CDR2 FNYEAQ. CDR3 bases: TGTGCCAGCAGCATCGGAATGAGGGCGGAGAATGAAAAACTGTTTTTT. Translated: CASSIGMRAENEKLFF.

V usage is TRBV10-3 and J usage is TRBJ1-1, with D maybe TRBD1 (5 bases). Germline values: CDR1 ENHRY, CDR2 SYGVKD. V lost 2 bases, J lost 4 bases, and 17 bases lay in between. This CDR3 comprises 16 residues. CDR3 amino acids: CAISEQTSRDPTEAFF. The CDR3, as DNA: TGTGCCATCAGTGAGCAGACCTCAAGGGACCCCACTGAAGCTTTCTTT.

The rearrangement uses TRBV19 and TRBJ2-3; the D gene could be TRBD1 or TRBD2 (6 bases each). The germline gives CDR1 LNHDA, CDR2 SQIVND (reference sequence). V was trimmed by 7 bases and J by 10 bases, leaving 27 bases between them. There are 16 residues in the CDR3. The CDR3 DNA reads TGTGCCAGTACTAATCGAGGCGGAGGGGGTTCCCTCGCGCAGTATTTT. Amino acids: CASTNRGGGGSLAQYF.

This chain links TRBV11-3 with TRBJ2-7, with 12 bases matching TRBD2. Trimming removed 5 bases from V and 4 bases from J; junction bases left unmatched: 6. CDR1 SGHNT and CDR2 YENEEA come from the germline V gene. This CDR3 is built from 15 residues. Here the CDR3 DNA reads TGTGCCAGCAGCCCAGAGGGGACTAGCGGGTACGAGCAGTACTTC. Its protein product is CASSPEGTSGYEQYF. The variable domain in full, completed from reference TRBV11-3 and TRBJ2-7, reads EAGVVQSPRYKIIEKKQPVAFWCNPISGHNTLYWYLQNLGQGPELLIRYENEEAVDDSQLPKDRFSAERLKGVDSTLKIQPAELGDSAVYLCASSPEGTSGYEQYFGPGTRLTVT.

This clone was observed a few times. The chain employs TRBV4-3 and TRBJ2-2, with D perhaps TRBD1 (6 bases). This CDR3 contains 16 residues. V lost 0 bases to trimming and J lost 3 bases, with 11 bases between them. Germline CDR1 and CDR2: LGHNA and YSLEER. CDR3 bases: TGCGCCAGCAGCCAAGATTGGACAGAGTACACCGGGGAGCTGTTTTTT. It encodes CASSQDWTEYTGELFF.

The genes are TRBV28 and TRBJ1-5; no clear D gene. This CDR3 has 18 residues. Germline CDR1 is MDHEN and CDR2 is SYDVKM. V lost 4 bases to trimming and J lost 0 bases, with 19 bases between them. CDR3 sequence (DNA): TGTGCCAGCAGTTCCGGCCCGGGCAGGATCCATAGCAATCAGCCCCAGCATTTT. This gives the protein CASSSGPGRIHSNQPQHF.

In its sample, this clone was seen once. The chain has TRBV10-1 and TRBJ1-4; D may be TRBD1 (5 bases). The CDR3 runs to 19 residues. Germline V CDR1 and CDR2: WNHNN, SYGVQD (reference sequence). The V gene lost 4 bases and the J gene lost 4 bases, with 25 bases spanning the gap. CDR3: CASSGGGRGGREFNEKLFF. DNA for the CDR3: TGCGCCAGCAGTGGGGGCGGGAGGGGCGGGAGGGAGTTTAATGAAAAACTGTTTTTT.

This chain joins TRBV4-3 and TRBJ2-3; 10 bases agree with TRBD2. Germline-derived CDR1 and CDR2 are LGHNA and YSLEER. The CDR3 has 16 residues. V lost 4 bases to trimming and J lost 3 bases; unmatched junction nucleotides: 7. CDR3 coding DNA: TGCGCCAGCAGCCCCTCCGGGACTAGCGTAACAGATACGCAGTATTTT. It codes for CASSPSGTSVTDTQYF.

This CDR3 is CASSTGTANQPQHF. In DNA, the CDR3 is TGTGCCAGTAGTACCGGGACGGCGAATCAGCCCCAGCATTTT. This sequence joins TRBV19 and TRBJ1-5; maybe TRBD1 (5 bases). The CDR3 runs 14 residues. V lost 4 bases to trimming and J lost 4 bases, with 11 bases between them. Germline lookup yields CDR1 LNHDA and CDR2 SQIVND (reference sequence).

The chain links TRBV27 to TRBJ2-7, with a tentative D call TRBD2 (6 bases). This CDR3 spans 13 amino acids. The V end was cut by 3 bases, the J end by 4 bases, with 10 bases between. Germline-derived CDR1 and CDR2 are MNHEY and SMNVEV (reference sequence). The CDR3 is CASSFGDFYEQYF. The CDR3 bases are TGTGCCAGCAGTTTCGGGGACTTTTACGAGCAGTACTTC.

The chain combines TRBV28 with TRBJ2-1, with 9 bases matching TRBD2. The junction had 17 bases not matched to a gene; V was cut back by 6 bases and J by 8 bases. CDR3 length equals 17 residues. CDR1 is MDHEN, CDR2 SYDVKM, per germline. Written as DNA, the CDR3 is TGTGCCAGCAGCCGCCGGGCGGGAGGGCCTAGAAGCTATGAGCAGTTCTTC. This sequence encodes CASSRRAGGPRSYEQFF.